This record concerns one TCR beta chain sequence. Its target is not known. The sample belongs to a study of Ad26.COV2.S vaccination and SARS-CoV-2 variants. Study at large: The donor belonged to the COV1001 Ad26.COV2.S trial arm. In the study, Ad26.COV2.S was injected intramuscularly once, or twice 56 days apart.

Sequencing was performed with immunoSEQ multiplex PCR; in TCRdb, only in-frame clones are kept and a portion is missing. The sample includes some 320,000 clones, 85% to 90% of them seen just once. In germline, CDR1 is SGHNT, CDR2 YYREEE (reference sequence). The CDR3 has 15 amino acids. V dropped 2 bases and J dropped 3 bases, with 14 bases sitting between them. Study findings and constraints: Substantial post-vaccination breadth of spike-specific CD8+ and CD4+ T cell responses was reported.

Treatment defined: over 15 received Ad26.COV2.S at low or high dose, single or two shots; about 5 received placebo; per-sample allocation not given. Material that was analyzed had been drawn on day 63 after the first vaccine or placebo injection. The donor was a Boston adult aged 18-55 years. This receptor was obtained from a person between 18 and 65 years old who received the Ad26.COV2.S COVID-19 vaccine or a placebo. The rearrangement joins TRBV5-4 to TRBJ1-1, with D perhaps TRBD1 (5 bases). This material consisted of peripheral blood, taken in a trial of Ad26.COV2.S vaccine versus placebo. CDR3 region: CASSFPGREYTEAFF. As DNA, the CDR3 is TGTGCCAGCAGCTTCCCGGGACGGGAATACACTGAAGCTTTCTTT.